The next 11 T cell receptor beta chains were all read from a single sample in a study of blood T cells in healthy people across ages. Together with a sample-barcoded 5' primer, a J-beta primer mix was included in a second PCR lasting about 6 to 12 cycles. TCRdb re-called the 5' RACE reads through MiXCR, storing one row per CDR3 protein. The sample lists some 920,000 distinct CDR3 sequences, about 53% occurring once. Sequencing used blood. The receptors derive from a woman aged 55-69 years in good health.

CDR3 region: CASSLSRVGDSPLHF. As DNA, the CDR3 is TGTGCCAGCAGCTTAAGCAGGGTGGGGGATTCACCCCTCCACTTT. V gene TRBV11-2 combines with J gene TRBJ1-6; D may be TRBD1 (5 bases). The CDR3 spans 15 residues. Germline CDR1 SGHAT, CDR2 FQNNGV. The V end lost 2 bases, the J end lost 8 bases, and 13 bases lay between the germline ends.

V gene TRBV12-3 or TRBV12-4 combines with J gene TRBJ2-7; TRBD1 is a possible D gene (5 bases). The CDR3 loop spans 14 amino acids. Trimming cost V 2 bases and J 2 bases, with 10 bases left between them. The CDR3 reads CASSLQGVAYEQYF. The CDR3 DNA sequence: TGTGCCAGCAGTTTACAGGGTGTCGCCTACGAGCAGTACTTC.

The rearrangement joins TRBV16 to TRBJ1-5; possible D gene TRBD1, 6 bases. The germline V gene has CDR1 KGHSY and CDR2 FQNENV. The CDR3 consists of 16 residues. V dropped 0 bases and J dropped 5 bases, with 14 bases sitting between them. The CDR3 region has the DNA TGTGCCAGCAGCCAATCGTTGTCAGGGGATTATCAGCCCCAGCATTTT. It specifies CASSQSLSGDYQPQHF.

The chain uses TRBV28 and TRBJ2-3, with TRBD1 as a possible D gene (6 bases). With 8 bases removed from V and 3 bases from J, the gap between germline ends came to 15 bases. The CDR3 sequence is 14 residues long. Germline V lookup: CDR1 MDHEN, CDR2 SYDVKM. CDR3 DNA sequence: TGTGCCAGCGTCCAGGGGTATCTAACAGATACGCAGTATTTT. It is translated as CASVQGYLTDTQYF.

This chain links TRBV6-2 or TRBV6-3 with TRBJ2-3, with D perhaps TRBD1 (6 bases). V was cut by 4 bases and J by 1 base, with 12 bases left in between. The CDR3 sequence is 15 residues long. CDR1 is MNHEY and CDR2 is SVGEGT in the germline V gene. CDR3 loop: CASSSFGQRTDTQYF. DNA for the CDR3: TGTGCCAGCAGTTCGTTCGGACAGCGCACAGATACGCAGTATTTT.

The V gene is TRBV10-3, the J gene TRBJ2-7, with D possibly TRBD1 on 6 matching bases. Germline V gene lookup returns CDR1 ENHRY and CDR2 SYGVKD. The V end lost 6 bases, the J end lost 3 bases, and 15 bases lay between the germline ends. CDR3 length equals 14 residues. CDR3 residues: CAISRGSTLYEQYF. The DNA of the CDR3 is TGTGCCATCAGCAGGGGCTCTACGCTCTACGAGCAGTACTTC.

The CDR3 DNA follows: TGTGCCAGCAGTTTGATGCCTAAGAGCTCTGGGGCCAACGTCCTGACTTTC. This gives the protein CASSLMPKSSGANVLTF. The rearrangement links TRBV6-2 or TRBV6-3 to TRBJ2-6; no definite D call. V lost 4 bases to trimming and J lost 0 bases, with 13 bases between them. The CDR3 runs to 17 residues. The germline CDR1 and CDR2 sequences are MNHEY and SVGEGT.

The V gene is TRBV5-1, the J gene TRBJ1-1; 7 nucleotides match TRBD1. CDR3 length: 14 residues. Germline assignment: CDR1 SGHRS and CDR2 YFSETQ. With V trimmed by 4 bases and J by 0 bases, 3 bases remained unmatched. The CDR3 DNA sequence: TGCGCCAGCAGCACACAGGGGTTGAACACTGAAGCTTTCTTT. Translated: CASSTQGLNTEAFF.

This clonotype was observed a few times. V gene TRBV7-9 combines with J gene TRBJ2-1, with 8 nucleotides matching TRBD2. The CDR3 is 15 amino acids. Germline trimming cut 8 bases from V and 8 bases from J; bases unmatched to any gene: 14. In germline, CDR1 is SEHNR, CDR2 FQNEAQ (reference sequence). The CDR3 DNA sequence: TGTGCCAGCGGACCACTAGCGGAGGCCTGGGATGAGCAGTTCTTC. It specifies CASGPLAEAWDEQFF.

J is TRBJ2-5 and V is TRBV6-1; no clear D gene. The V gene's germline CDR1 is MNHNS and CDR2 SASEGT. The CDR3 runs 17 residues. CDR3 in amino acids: CVTTPVGSLPHQETQYF. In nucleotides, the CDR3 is TGTGTCACCACCCCTGTGGGAAGTCTGCCACATCAAGAGACCCAGTACTTC.

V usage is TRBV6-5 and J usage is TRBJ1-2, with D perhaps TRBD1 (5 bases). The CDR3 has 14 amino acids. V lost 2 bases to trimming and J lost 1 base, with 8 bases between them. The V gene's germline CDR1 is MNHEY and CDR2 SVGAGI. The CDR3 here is CASSYGGLNYGYTF. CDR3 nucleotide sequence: TGTGCCAGCAGTTACGGGGGACTTAACTATGGCTACACCTTC.